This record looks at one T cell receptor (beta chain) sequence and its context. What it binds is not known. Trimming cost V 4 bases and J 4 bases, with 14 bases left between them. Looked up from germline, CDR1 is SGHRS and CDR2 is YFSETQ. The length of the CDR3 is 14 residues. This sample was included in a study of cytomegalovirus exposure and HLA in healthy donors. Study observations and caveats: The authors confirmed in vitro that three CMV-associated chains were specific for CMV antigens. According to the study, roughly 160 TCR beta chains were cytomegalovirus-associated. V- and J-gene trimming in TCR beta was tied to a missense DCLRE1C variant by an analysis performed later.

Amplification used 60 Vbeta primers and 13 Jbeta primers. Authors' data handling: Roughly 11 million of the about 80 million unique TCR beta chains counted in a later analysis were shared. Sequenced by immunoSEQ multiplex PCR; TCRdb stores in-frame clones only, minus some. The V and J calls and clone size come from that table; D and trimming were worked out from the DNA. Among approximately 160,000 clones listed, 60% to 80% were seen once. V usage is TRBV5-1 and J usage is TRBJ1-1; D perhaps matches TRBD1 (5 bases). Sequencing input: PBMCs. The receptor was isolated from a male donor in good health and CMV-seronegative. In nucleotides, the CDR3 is TGCGCCAGCAGCCCGGGGGGGGTTGGCACTGAAGCTTTCTTT. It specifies CASSPGGVGTEAFF.